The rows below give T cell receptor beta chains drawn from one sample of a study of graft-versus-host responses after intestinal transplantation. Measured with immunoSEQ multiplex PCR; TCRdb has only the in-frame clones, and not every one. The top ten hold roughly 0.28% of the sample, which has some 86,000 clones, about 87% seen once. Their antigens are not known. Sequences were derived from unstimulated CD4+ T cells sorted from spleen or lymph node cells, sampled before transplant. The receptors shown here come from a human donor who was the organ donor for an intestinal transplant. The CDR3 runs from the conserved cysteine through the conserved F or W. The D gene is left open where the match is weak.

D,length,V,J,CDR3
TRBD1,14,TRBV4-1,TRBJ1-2,CASSQTTGVGGYTF
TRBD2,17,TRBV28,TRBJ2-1,CASSLGTSGFKNNEQFF
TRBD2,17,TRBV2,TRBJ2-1,CASSEALGSGRAREQFF
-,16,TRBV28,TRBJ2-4,CASSFEVSRAKNIQYF
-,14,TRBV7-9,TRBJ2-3,CASSLGLSTDTQYF
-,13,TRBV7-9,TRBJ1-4,CASSLGGQEKLFF
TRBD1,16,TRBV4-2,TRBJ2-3,CASSLTQGRGGDTQYF
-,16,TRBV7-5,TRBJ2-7,CARSGRLAGRSYEQYF
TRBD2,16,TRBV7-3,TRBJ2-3,CASSSLGTSGTDTQYF
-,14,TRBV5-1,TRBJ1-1,CASSLQGARTEAFF
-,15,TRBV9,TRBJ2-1,CASSVVPREYNEQFF
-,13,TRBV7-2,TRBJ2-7,CASSLARGAEQYF
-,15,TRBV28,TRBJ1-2,CASRNQMPFNYGYTF
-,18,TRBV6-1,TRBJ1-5,CASSERRRTAAFNQPQHF
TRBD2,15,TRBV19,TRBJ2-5,CASSVPGLRQETQYF
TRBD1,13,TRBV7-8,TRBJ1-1,CASSLRDRREAFF
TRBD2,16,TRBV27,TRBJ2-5,CASSQGGLAGVETQYF
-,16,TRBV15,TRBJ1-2,CATSRLAGGPAYGYTF
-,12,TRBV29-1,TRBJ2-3,CSANPNTDTQYF
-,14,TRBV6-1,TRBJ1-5,CASSERVGNQPQHF
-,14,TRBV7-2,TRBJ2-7,CASSLYGLSYEQYF
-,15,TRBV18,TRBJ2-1,CASSPFGRGFNEQFF
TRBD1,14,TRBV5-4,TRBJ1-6,CASSAGTVHSPLHF
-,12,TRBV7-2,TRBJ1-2,CASSFSIYGYTF
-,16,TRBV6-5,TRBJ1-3,CASSYSSPPSGNTIYF
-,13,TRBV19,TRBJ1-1,CASSPSAGTEAFF
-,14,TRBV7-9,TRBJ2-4,CASSFRGAKNIQYF
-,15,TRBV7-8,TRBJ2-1,CASSSAPSSYNEQFF
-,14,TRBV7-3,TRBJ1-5,CASSLQYSNQPQHF
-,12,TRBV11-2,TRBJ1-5,CASSQGNQPQHF
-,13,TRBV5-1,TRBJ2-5,CASSLQGQETQYF
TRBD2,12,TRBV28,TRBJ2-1,CASSLGGREQFF
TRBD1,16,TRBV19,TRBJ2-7,CASSHIRQGSSYEQYF
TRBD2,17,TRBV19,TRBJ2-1,CASNGLAGASSYNEQFF
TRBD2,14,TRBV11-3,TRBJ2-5,CASSPGTSGETQYF
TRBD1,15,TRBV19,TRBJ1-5,CASSRDRESNQPQHF
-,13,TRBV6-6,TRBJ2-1,CASSTTPYNEQFF
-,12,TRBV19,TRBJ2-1,CASSNIRNEQFF
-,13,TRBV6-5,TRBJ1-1,CASSDWEYTEAFF
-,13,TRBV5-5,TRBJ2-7,CASSPWAAYEQYF